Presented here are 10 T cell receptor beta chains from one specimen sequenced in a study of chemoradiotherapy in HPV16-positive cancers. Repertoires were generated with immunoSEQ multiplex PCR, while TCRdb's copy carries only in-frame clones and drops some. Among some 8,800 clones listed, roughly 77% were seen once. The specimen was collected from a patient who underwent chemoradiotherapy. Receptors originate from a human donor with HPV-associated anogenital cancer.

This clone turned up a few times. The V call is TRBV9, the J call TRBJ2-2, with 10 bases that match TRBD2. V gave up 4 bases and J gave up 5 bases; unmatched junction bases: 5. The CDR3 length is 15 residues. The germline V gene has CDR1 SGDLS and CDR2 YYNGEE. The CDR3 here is CASSRLAGETGELFF. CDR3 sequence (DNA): TGTGCCAGCAGCCGTCTAGCGGGGGAAACCGGGGAGCTGTTTTTT.

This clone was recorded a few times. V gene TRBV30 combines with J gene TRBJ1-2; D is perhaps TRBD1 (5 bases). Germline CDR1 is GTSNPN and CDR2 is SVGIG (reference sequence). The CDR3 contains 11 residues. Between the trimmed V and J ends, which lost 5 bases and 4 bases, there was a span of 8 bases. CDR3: CAWGGGYGYTF. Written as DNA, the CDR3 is TGTGCCTGGGGGGGAGGCTATGGCTACACCTTC.

The CDR3, as DNA: TGTGCCAGTAGTAGAGGACGGGGGGGCCCTCATGAGCAGTTCTTC. It is translated as CASSRGRGGPHEQFF. V is TRBV19 and J is TRBJ2-1; 8 positions agree with TRBD2. The CDR3 totals 15 residues. CDR1 is LNHDA, CDR2 SQIVND, per germline (reference sequence). The junction had 10 bases not matched to a gene; V was cut back by 4 bases and J by 8 bases.

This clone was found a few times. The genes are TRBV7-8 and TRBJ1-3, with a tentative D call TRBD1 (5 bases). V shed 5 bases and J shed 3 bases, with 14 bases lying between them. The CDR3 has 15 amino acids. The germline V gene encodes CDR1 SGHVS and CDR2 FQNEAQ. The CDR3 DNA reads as TGTGCCAGCAGCGGCGGGCCCCAGGGTGGAAACACCATATATTTT. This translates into CASSGGPQGGNTIYF.

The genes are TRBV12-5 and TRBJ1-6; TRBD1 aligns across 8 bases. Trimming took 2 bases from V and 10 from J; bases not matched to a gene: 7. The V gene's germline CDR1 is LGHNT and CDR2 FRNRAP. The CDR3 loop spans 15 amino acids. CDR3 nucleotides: TGTGCTAGTGGTTTGATGACAGGGGCGGGATCACCCCTCCACTTT. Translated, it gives CASGLMTGAGSPLHF.

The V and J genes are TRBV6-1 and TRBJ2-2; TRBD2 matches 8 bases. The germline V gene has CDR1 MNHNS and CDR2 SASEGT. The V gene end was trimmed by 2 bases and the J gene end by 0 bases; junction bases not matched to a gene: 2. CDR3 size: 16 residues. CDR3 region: CASSERGGANTGELFF. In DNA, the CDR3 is TGTGCCAGCAGTGAACGGGGGGGCGCGAACACCGGGGAGCTGTTTTTT.

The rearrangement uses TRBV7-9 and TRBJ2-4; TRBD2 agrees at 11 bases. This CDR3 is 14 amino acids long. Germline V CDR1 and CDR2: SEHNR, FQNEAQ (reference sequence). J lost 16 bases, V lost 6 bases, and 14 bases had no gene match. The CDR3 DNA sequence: TGTGCCAGCAGATATACTAGCGGGGGCCCCCGTGGCTACTTC. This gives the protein CASRYTSGGPRGYF.

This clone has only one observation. As DNA, the CDR3 is TGCGCCAGCACCACTCCAAGCGGGGGGGCCACAGATACGCAGTATTTT. Protein product: CASTTPSGGATDTQYF. The chain has TRBV5-1 and TRBJ2-3, with 10 bases lining up with TRBD2. The V gene end was trimmed by 6 bases and the J gene end by 2 bases; junction bases not matched to a gene: 9. The CDR3 is 16 residues long. Germline CDR1 SGHRS, CDR2 YFSETQ.

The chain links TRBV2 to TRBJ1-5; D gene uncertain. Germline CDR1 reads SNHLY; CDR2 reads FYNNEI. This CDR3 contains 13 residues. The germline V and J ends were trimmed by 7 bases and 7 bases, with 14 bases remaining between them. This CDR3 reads CASTRNSWQPQHF. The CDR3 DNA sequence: TGTGCCAGCACAAGGAATTCATGGCAGCCCCAGCATTTT.

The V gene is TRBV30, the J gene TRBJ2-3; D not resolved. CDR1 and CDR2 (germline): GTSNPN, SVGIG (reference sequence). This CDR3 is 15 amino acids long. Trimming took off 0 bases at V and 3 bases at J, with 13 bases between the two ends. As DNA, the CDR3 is TGTGCCTGGAGTGTAATGGCAGTGGGGACAGATACGCAGTATTTT. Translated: CAWSVMAVGTDTQYF. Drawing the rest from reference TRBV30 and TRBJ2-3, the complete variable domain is SQTIHQWPATLVQPVGSPLSLECTVEGTSNPNLYWYRQAAGRGLQLLFYSVGIGQISSEVPQNLSASRPQDRQFILSSKKLLLSDSGFYLCAWSVMAVGTDTQYFGPGTRLTVL.